This is a list of T cell receptor beta chains from one sample in a study of blood T cell repertoires in COVID-19. Measured with immunoSEQ multiplex PCR; TCRdb has only the in-frame clones, and not every one. The data contain about 210,000 clones, roughly four fifths of them seen just once; the ten biggest clones take up 4.5% to 5.5%. What was sequenced was peripheral blood. These receptors all stem from a woman aged 70-85 years with COVID-19, enrolled during active disease. Both conserved end residues are part of each CDR3. D genes are given only for firm matches. Some rows have no size entry. The others give once, few or many, or a class for an expanded clone.

cdr3_aa | cdr3_nt | cdr3_length | v_call | clone_size | d_call | j_call
CASSEALVVNYGYTF | TGTGCCAGCAGTGAAGCATTAGTAGTCAACTATGGCTACACCTTC | 15 | TRBV2 | NA | NA | TRBJ1-2
CASSLGPSGEQYF | TGTGCCAGCAGCTTGGGCCCCTCGGGGGAGCAGTACTTC | 13 | TRBV7-3 | NA | NA | TRBJ2-7
CASSPRQGALYEQYF | TGTGCCAGCAGTCCTCGACAGGGGGCTCTCTACGAGCAGTACTTC | 15 | TRBV5-5 | NA | TRBD1 | TRBJ2-7
CAWSTLRQGYSYNSPLHF | TGTGCCTGGAGTACCCTCCGACAGGGGTACTCCTATAATTCACCCCTCCACTTT | 18 | TRBV30 | NA | TRBD1 | TRBJ1-6
CASSVQEYTEAFF | TGTGCCAGCAGTGTACAGGAATACACTGAAGCTTTCTTT | 13 | TRBV12-3/TRBV12-4 | NA | NA | TRBJ1-1
CASSVGLAGVGHNEQFF | TGTGCCAGCAGCGTAGGACTAGCGGGAGTAGGCCACAATGAGCAGTTCTTC | 17 | TRBV9 | NA | TRBD2 | TRBJ2-1
CASSVRETGASNTGELFF | TGTGCCAGCAGCGTCCGCGAGACAGGGGCGTCGAACACCGGGGAGCTGTTTTTT | 18 | TRBV9 | NA | TRBD1 | TRBJ2-2
CASSQGGLAGVTGELFF | TGTGCCAGCAGCCAGGGGGGACTAGCGGGAGTCACCGGGGAGCTGTTTTTT | 17 | TRBV5-4 | NA | TRBD2 | TRBJ2-2
CASSSRTLNIQYF | TGTGCCAGCAGCTCCCGAACTTTAAACATTCAGTACTTC | 13 | TRBV11-2 | few | NA | TRBJ2-4
CASSPRDYPSYNEQFF | TGTGCCAGTAGTCCCCGGGACTACCCCTCCTACAATGAGCAGTTCTTC | 16 | TRBV19 | NA | TRBD2 | TRBJ2-1
CASSEPGTTLNTEAFF | TGTGCCAGTAGTGAACCCGGGACAACATTGAACACTGAAGCTTTCTTT | 16 | TRBV19 | NA | NA | TRBJ1-1
CASSLSPAYEQYF | TGTGCCAGTAGTCTCAGTCCAGCCTACGAGCAGTACTTC | 13 | TRBV19 | NA | NA | TRBJ2-7
CATRGTGGQETQYF | TGTGCCACCCGCGGGACAGGGGGGCAAGAGACCCAGTACTTC | 14 | TRBV24-1 | NA | TRBD1 | TRBJ2-5
CASSSGGSREKLFF | TGTGCCAGTTCCAGCGGCGGGTCGAGAGAAAAACTGTTTTTT | 14 | TRBV2 | NA | NA | TRBJ1-4
CASSPGTGRQETQYF | TGTGCCAGCTCACCAGGGACAGGGAGACAAGAGACCCAGTACTTC | 15 | TRBV18 | NA | TRBD1 | TRBJ2-5
CASSLGQANTEAFF | TGCGCCAGCAGCCTGGGACAGGCGAACACTGAAGCTTTCTTT | 14 | TRBV5-1 | NA | TRBD1 | TRBJ1-1
CASSYFRMNTEAFF | TGTGCCAGCAGTTACTTCAGGATGAACACTGAAGCTTTCTTT | 14 | TRBV6-6 | NA | NA | TRBJ1-1
CASSNGAHQETQYF | TGTGCCAGTAGTAACGGAGCCCACCAAGAGACCCAGTACTTC | 14 | TRBV19 | NA | NA | TRBJ2-5
CASSLVTRGHEQYF | TGTGCCAGCAGTTTAGTTACCCGCGGGCACGAGCAGTACTTC | 14 | TRBV28 | NA | NA | TRBJ2-7
CASSYFGRPNTEAFF | TGTGCCAGCAGTTACTTTGGCAGGCCGAACACTGAAGCTTTCTTT | 15 | TRBV6-2/TRBV6-3 | few | NA | TRBJ1-1
CARRGPGELFF | TGTGCCAGAAGGGGTCCCGGGGAGCTGTTTTTT | 11 | TRBV19 | NA | NA | TRBJ2-2
CASSIRGDSYEQYF | TGTGCCAGTAGTATCCGGGGGGACTCCTACGAGCAGTACTTC | 14 | TRBV19 | NA | TRBD2 | TRBJ2-7